The sequence of this T cell receptor (beta chain) was determined in a study of cytomegalovirus exposure and HLA in healthy donors. Looking at the study overall: Inside one of the first data releases sat about 91 million unique TCRs taken from HLA-typed donors.

V dropped 5 bases and J dropped 4; count of bases not matched to a gene: 1. The V gene's germline CDR1 is KGHSH and CDR2 LQKENI. CDR3 length: 13 residues. Study observations and caveats: Altogether, 150 to 200 TCR beta chains were recorded as cytomegalovirus-associated.

Use of 60 Vbeta and 13 Jbeta primers characterized the PCR. Sequencing was performed with immunoSEQ multiplex PCR; in TCRdb, only in-frame clones are kept and a portion is missing. The table includes over 200,000 clones, about 80% detected once. Details on this clone: The target antigen is unknown.

Source material: PBMCs. This chain uses TRBV18 with TRBJ2-1; TRBD2 aligns across 8 bases. This TCR was sampled from a woman aged 40 to 49 in good health and CMV-seropositive. Written as DNA, the CDR3 is TGTGCCAGCTCAAGCGGGGGTTACAATGAGCAGTTCTTC. It encodes CASSSGGYNEQFF.